The clone carrying this T cell receptor (beta chain) came up a few times. What it recognizes is unknown. The genes are named according to mouse. The sequenced fragment ends 1 residue before the CDR3 boundary, so the rest is inferred from the germline J gene. Looked up from germline, CDR1 is KGHTA and CDR2 is FRNEEI. The CDR3 is made up of 10 amino acids. V lost 4 bases and J lost 2, with 0 bases in between. The data were obtained in a study of tissue T cells after allogeneic stem cell transplantation. Here immunoSEQ multiplex PCR was the method, and the copy in TCRdb shows in-frame clones only, minus some. The sample consists of 40,000 to 50,000 clones, 73% of them appearing once. The study, taken as a whole, reports: In patients and mice, blood and spleen missed much of tissue repertoire. Across patients, clones rarely overlapped, yet motif clusters were shared tissue-specifically. TCR repertoires tracked anatomic similarity, regardless of disease or transplant status.

The sequencing sample was made of sorted cells pooled from one or two spleens. V and J are TRBV24 and TRBJ2-7; D remains unclear. The source of this sequence is a pool of C57BL/6 mice in good health. The chain's CDR3 is CASSPYEQYF. The sequenced part of the CDR3 DNA is TGTGCCAGCAGTCCCTATGAACAGTAC.